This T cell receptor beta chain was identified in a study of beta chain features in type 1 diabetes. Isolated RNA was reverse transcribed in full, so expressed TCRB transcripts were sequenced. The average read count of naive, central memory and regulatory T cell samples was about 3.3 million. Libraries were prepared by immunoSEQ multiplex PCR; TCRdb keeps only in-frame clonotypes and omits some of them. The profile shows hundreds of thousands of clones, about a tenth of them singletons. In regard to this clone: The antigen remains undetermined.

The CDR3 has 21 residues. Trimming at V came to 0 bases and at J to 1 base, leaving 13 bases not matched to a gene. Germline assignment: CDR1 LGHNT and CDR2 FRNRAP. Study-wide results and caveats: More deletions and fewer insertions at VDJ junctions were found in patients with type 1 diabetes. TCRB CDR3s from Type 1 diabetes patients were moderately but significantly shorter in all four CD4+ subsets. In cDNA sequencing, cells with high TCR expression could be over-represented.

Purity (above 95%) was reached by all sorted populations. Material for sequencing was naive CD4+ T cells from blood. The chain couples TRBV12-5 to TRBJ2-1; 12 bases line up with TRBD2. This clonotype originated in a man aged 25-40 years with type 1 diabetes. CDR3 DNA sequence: TGTGCTAGTGGTTTGGTACTCGGACTAGCGGGGACTGGCCGATCCTACAATGAGCAGTTCTTC. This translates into CASGLVLGLAGTGRSYNEQFF.